This T cell receptor (beta chain) originates from a study of blood T cell repertoires in COVID-19. In the original processing: Reference gene primer amplification gave nucleated cell count estimates. Profiling relied on immunoSEQ multiplex PCR, and the TCRdb table lists in-frame clones only, not all of them. V and J calls and clone size follow that table, whereas D and trimming were derived from the DNA. Among about 200,000 clones listed, around 89% were seen once. A single count supports this clone. Per the germline V gene, CDR1 is LGHNA and CDR2 is YNFKEQ. This CDR3 region has 15 residues. Between the trimmed V and J ends, which lost 6 bases and 5 bases, there was a span of 16 bases.

The sample taken for sequencing was peripheral blood. This receptor was obtained from a woman in her thirties or forties with acute or convalescent COVID-19. This chain joins TRBV4-2 and TRBJ2-2; D perhaps matches TRBD1 (6 bases). The CDR3 region is CASRGDTSGTGELFF. CDR3 bases: TGTGCCAGCAGGGGGGACACCTCGGGGACCGGGGAGCTGTTTTTT.